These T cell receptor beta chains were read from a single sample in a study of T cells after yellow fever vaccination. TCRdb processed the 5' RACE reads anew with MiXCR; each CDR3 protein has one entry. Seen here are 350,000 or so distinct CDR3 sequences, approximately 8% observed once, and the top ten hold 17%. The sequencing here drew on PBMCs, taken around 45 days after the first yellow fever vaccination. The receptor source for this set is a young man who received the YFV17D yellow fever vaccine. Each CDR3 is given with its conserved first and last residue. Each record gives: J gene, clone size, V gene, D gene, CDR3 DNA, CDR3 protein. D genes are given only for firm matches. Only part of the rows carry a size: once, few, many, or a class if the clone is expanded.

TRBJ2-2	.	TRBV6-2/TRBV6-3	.	TGTGCCAGCAGCCCCCCACAGGGCACCGGGGAGCTGTTTTTT	CASSPPQGTGELFF
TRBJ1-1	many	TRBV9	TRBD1	TGTGCCAGCAGCGCCAGGGGGTCGTTCACTGAAGCTTTCTTT	CASSARGSFTEAFF
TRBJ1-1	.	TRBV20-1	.	TGCAGTGCCCCGCTAGGTGGTCGGGCTTTCTTT	CSAPLGGRAFF
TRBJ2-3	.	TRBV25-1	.	TGTGCCAGCAGTGATATTGGCACAGATACGCAGTATTTT	CASSDIGTDTQYF
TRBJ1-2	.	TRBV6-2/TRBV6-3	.	TGTGCCAGCAGTTACGTGGACGGATTTAACTATGGCTACACCTTC	CASSYVDGFNYGYTF
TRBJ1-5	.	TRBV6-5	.	TGTGCCAGCAGTTACGGGCCAGGGCCGGACCCAGATCAGCCCCAGCATTTT	CASSYGPGPDPDQPQHF
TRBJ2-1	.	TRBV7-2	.	TGTGCCAGCAGCGCGTGGGCAGTGACAAGTGAGCAGTTCTTC	CASSAWAVTSEQFF
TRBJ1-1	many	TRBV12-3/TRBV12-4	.	TGTGCCAGCAGCCCCGGAAGGAACACTGAAGCTTTCTTT	CASSPGRNTEAFF
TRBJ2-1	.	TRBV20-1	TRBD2	TGCAGTGCTCAGAGCGGGGGGGCCCCCTACAATGAGCAGTTCTTC	CSAQSGGAPYNEQFF
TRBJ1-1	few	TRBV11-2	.	TGTGCCAGCAGCTTAGCCCGCGCCCCGAACACTGAAGCTTTCTTT	CASSLARAPNTEAFF
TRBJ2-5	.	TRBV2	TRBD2	TGTGCCACCCGATACTCCAGCGGGGGACTAGAGACCCAGTACTTC	CATRYSSGGLETQYF
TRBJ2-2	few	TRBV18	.	TGTGCCAGCTCACCTGTCAAAGCCACCGGGGAGCTGTTTTTT	CASSPVKATGELFF
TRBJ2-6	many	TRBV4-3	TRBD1	TGCGCCAGCAGCCAAGGACAGGGGGTTGGGGCCAACGTCCTGACTTTC	CASSQGQGVGANVLTF
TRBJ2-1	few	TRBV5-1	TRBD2	TGCGCCACATCTCTAGCGGGGGAGTACAATGAGCAGTTCTTC	CATSLAGEYNEQFF
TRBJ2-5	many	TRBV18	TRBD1	TGTGCCAGCTCACCAGACAGGGCCGAGACCCAGTACTTC	CASSPDRAETQYF
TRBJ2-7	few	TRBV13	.	TGTGCCAGCAGCCCGCGGACGGTCTCCTACGAGCAGTACTTC	CASSPRTVSYEQYF